The 6 T cell receptor beta chains below all came from one sample that was sequenced in a study of cytomegalovirus exposure and HLA in healthy donors. Amplification used 60 Vbeta primers and 13 Jbeta primers. The assay was immunoSEQ multiplex PCR, and TCRdb's table has in-frame clones only and misses some. The repertoire holds some 120,000 clones, with roughly 75% as singletons. Sequencing was done on a sample of PBMCs. All receptors derive from a woman between 45 and 65 years old in good health and CMV-seronegative.

This sequence joins TRBV6-6 and TRBJ2-7; maybe TRBD1 (6 bases). V was trimmed by 5 bases and J by 2 bases, leaving 10 bases between them. CDR1 is MNHNY and CDR2 is SVGAGI in the germline V gene (reference sequence). This CDR3 contains 13 residues. The CDR3: CASSRTAPYEQYF. The DNA for the CDR3 is TGTGCCAGCAGTAGGACAGCCCCCTACGAGCAGTACTTC.

The chain uses TRBV30 and TRBJ1-4, with 8 bases that match TRBD1. This CDR3 comprises 12 residues. Germline V lookup: CDR1 GTSNPN, CDR2 SVGIG (reference sequence). The CDR3: CASQGANEKLFF. The CDR3 region has the DNA TGTGCGTCCCAGGGGGCGAATGAAAAACTGTTTTTT. Supplemented by reference TRBV30 and TRBJ1-4, the full variable domain reads SQTIHQWPATLVQPVGSPLSLECTVEGTSNPNLYWYRQAAGRGLQLLFYSVGIGQISSEVPQNLSASRPQDRQFILSSKKLLLSDSGFYLCASQGANEKLFFGSGTQLSVL.

The chain links TRBV7-9 to TRBJ2-5; TRBD1 is a possible D gene (6 bases). The CDR3 length is 13 residues. The V gene's germline CDR1 is SEHNR and CDR2 FQNEAQ (reference sequence). Trimming removed 1 base at V and 5 bases at J, with 8 bases between. CDR3 sequence: CASSLGGRETQYF. CDR3 nucleotide sequence: TGTGCCAGCAGCTTAGGGGGGCGGGAGACCCAGTACTTC.

This clone appeared once. The chain uses TRBV11-3 and TRBJ2-1; 9 bases are shared with TRBD2. The V and J ends lost 0 bases and 0 bases, in that order; junction bases with no gene match: 9. This CDR3 has 19 residues. The germline V gene encodes CDR1 SGHNT and CDR2 YENEEA. Here the CDR3 DNA reads TGTGCCAGCAGCTTAGAAGGGGCATTTAGCGGGAGCTCCTACAATGAGCAGTTCTTC. This sequence encodes CASSLEGAFSGSSYNEQFF. Looking up the rest from reference TRBV11-3 and TRBJ2-1 gives the full variable domain: EAGVVQSPRYKIIEKKQPVAFWCNPISGHNTLYWYLQNLGQGPELLIRYENEEAVDDSQLPKDRFSAERLKGVDSTLKIQPAELGDSAVYLCASSLEGAFSGSSYNEQFFGPGTRLTVL.

This chain connects TRBV19 to TRBJ2-7, with 7 bases identical to TRBD1. The germline gives CDR1 LNHDA, CDR2 SQIVND (reference sequence). The CDR3 spans 14 residues. V was clipped by 5 bases and J by 3 bases; unmatched bases: 7. The CDR3 here is CASSSWTGDYEQYF. The CDR3 region has the DNA TGTGCCAGTAGTTCATGGACAGGAGACTACGAGCAGTACTTC.

The chain is built from TRBV21-1 and TRBJ1-4. TRBV21-1 is a recognized pseudogene. The CDR3 runs to 17 residues. Written as DNA, the CDR3 is TGTGCCAGCAGCAAAGGTAGCGATAACGGAACTAATGAAAAACTGTTTTTT. Translated: CASSKGSDNGTNEKLFF.